Listed here is a single T cell receptor beta chain. Its target is not known. Profiling relied on immunoSEQ multiplex PCR, and the TCRdb table lists in-frame clones only, not all of them. Of tens of thousands of clones in the sample, around four fifths were seen once. It was autoimmune disease history or systemic immunosuppression that excluded patients. This entry is derived from a study of OX40 agonist ivuxolimab in advanced cancers. Overall study: Patients were over 65% male with ages about 23 to 90, mean about 65. Findings and caveats of the study: CD4+ and CD8+ T cells in blood underwent clonal expansion by week 6 at 0.1 to 3.0 mg/kg.

The CDR3 has 14 amino acids. V lost 5 bases and J lost 3; bases outside the gene matches: 4. In germline, CDR1 is SGHDT, CDR2 YYEEEE. The rearrangement joins TRBV5-6 to TRBJ1-2; 10 nucleotides agree with TRBD1. This clonotype was sampled from an adult with an advanced solid tumor such as melanoma, head and neck, liver or kidney cancer. The starting material was CD4+ or CD8+ T cells sorted from blood, obtained in a trial of the OX40 agonist ivuxolimab. CDR3 DNA: TGTGCCAGCAGACCGGGACAGGGGCACTATGGCTACACCTTC. It yields the protein CASRPGQGHYGYTF.